Here is one T cell receptor (beta chain) with its context. The data derive from a study of blood T cell repertoires in COVID-19. TCRdb keeps only in-frame clones here, not all; method: immunoSEQ multiplex PCR. The data contain 350,000 to 550,000 clones, 80% to 90% of them singletons. Sequencing used peripheral blood. This receptor was obtained from a woman in her thirties with acute or convalescent COVID-19.

The chain's CDR3 is CASSIRRTSGGRNTGELFF. The CDR3 DNA sequence: TGTGCCAGTAGTATTAGGCGGACTAGCGGGGGGCGGAACACCGGGGAGCTGTTTTTT. V gene TRBV19 combines with J gene TRBJ2-2; 14 nucleotides match TRBD2. V shed 3 bases, J shed 1 base, and the junction held 7 bases outside the gene matches. The germline V gene has CDR1 LNHDA and CDR2 SQIVND (reference sequence). The CDR3 runs 19 residues. Looking up the rest from reference TRBV19 and TRBJ2-2 gives the full variable domain: DGGITQSPKYLFRKEGQNVTLSCEQNLNHDAMYWYRQDPGQGLRLIYYSQIVNDFQKGDIAEGYSVSREKKESFPLTVTSAQKNPTAFYLCASSIRRTSGGRNTGELFFGEGSRLTVL.